What follows describes a single TCR beta chain. These data are taken from a study of OX40 agonist ivuxolimab in advanced cancers. Overall study context: In this trial design, patients received ivuxolimab intravenously at 0.01 to 10 mg/kg every 2 weeks.

Losses at the gene ends were 3 bases for V and 4 bases for J; bases not matched to a gene: 12. This CDR3 is built from 16 residues. Germline-derived CDR1 and CDR2 are GTSNPN and SVGIG (reference sequence). Sampling times: baseline, cycle 4 day 1, cycle 7 day 1. Profiled with immunoSEQ multiplex PCR; TCRdb holds only in-frame clones, not every one. The sample includes some 60,000 clones, about 90% of them seen just once. This clonotype originated in an adult with an advanced solid tumor such as melanoma, head and neck, liver or kidney cancer. Sequencing was performed on CD4+ or CD8+ T cells sorted from blood, taken in a trial of the OX40 agonist ivuxolimab. The chain combines TRBV30 with TRBJ1-3; 7 bases are a match to TRBD1. The CDR3 sequence is CAWSVDRVWSGNTIYF. CDR3 DNA sequence: TGTGCCTGGAGCGTTGACAGGGTTTGGTCCGGAAACACCATATATTTT. The full variable domain, its missing parts supplied by reference TRBV30 and TRBJ1-3, is SQTIHQWPATLVQPVGSPLSLECTVEGTSNPNLYWYRQAAGRGLQLLFYSVGIGQISSEVPQNLSASRPQDRQFILSSKKLLLSDSGFYLCAWSVDRVWSGNTIYFGEGSWLTVV.